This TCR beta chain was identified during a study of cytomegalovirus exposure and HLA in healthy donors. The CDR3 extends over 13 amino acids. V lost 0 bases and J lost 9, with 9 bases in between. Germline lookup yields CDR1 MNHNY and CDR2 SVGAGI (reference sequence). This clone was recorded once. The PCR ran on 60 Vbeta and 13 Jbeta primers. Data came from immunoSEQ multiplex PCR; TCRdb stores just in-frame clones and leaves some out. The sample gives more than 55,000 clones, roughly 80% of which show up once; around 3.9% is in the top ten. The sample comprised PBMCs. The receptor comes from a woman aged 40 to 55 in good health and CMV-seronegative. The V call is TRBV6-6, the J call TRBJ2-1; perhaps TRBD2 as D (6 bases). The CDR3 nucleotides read TGTGCCAGCAGTTACTCGATGGAGGGTGAGCAGTTCTTC. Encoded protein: CASSYSMEGEQFF.